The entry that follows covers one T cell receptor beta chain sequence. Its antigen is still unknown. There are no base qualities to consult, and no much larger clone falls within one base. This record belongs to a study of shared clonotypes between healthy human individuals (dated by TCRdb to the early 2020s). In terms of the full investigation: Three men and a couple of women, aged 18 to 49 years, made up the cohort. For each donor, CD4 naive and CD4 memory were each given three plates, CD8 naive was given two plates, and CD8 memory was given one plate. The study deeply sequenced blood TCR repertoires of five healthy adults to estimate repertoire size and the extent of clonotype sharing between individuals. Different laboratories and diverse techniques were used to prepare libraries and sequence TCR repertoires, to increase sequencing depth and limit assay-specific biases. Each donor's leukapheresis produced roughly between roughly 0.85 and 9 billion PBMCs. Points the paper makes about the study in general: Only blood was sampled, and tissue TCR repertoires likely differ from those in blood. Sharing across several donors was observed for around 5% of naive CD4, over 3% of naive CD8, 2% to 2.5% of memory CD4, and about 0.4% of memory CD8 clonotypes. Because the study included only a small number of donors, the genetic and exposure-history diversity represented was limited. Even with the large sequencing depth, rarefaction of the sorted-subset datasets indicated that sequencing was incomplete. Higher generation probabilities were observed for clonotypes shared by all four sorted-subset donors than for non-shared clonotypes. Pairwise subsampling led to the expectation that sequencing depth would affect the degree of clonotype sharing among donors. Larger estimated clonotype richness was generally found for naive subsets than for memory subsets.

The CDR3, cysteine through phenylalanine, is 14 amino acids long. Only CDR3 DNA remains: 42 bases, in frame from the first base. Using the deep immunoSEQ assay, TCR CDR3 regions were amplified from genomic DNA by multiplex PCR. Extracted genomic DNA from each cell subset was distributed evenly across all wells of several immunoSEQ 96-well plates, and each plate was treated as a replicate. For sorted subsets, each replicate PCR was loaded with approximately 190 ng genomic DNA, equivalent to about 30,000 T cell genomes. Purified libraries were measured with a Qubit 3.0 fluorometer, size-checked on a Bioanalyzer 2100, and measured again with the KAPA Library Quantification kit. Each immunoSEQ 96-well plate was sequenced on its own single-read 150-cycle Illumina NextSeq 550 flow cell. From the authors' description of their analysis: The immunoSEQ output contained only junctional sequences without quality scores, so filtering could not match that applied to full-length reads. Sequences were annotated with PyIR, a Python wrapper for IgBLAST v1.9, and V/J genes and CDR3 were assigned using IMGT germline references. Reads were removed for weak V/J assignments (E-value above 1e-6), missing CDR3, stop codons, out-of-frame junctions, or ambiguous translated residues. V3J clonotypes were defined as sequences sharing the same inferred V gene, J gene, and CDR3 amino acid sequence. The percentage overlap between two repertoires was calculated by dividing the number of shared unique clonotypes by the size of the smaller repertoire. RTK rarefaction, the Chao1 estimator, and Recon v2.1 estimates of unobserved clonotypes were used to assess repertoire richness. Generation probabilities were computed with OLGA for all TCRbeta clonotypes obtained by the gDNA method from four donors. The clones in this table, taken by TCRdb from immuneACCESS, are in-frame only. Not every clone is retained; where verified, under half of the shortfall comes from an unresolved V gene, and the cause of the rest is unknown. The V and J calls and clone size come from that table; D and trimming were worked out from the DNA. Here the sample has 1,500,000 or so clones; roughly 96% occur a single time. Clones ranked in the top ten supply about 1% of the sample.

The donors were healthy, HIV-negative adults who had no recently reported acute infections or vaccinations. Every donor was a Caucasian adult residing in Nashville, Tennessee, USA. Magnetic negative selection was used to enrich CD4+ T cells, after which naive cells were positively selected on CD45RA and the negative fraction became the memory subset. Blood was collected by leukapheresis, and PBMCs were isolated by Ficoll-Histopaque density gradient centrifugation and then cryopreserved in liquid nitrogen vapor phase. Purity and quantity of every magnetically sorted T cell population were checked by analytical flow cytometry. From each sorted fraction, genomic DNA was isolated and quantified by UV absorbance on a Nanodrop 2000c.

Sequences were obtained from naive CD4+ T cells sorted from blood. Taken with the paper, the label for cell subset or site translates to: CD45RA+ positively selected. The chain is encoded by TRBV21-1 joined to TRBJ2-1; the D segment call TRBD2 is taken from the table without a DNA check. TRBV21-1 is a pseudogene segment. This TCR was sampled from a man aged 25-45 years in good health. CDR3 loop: CASSKHRRHNEQFF. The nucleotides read TGTGCCAGCAGCAAACACCGGAGGCACAATGAGCAGTTCTTC.